This T cell receptor beta chain was identified in a study of identical twins. TCRdb reprocessed the 5' RACE reads with MiXCR, giving one entry per CDR3 protein. The sample lists 600,000 to 850,000 distinct CDR3 sequences, 15% to 20% occurring once. The V gene end was trimmed by 5 bases and the J gene end by 6 bases; junction bases not matched to a gene: 9. This CDR3 is built from 16 residues. This sample also appeared in a second study, on T cells expressing NK-cell markers. From that report: Dominant NKG2C+ clonotypes were found to form about 1.0-7.5% of CD8+ T cells in more than five donors.

This receptor was obtained from a woman younger than 35 in good health. The rearrangement joins TRBV12-3 or TRBV12-4 to TRBJ2-3; 12 bases are shared with TRBD2. The source material was PBMCs. The DNA for the CDR3 is TGTGCCAGCAGTCCGCCCGGACTAGCGGGACAGGATACGCAGTATTTT. Encoded protein: CASSPPGLAGQDTQYF.